A selection of T cell receptor beta chains follows, all from one sample in a study of cytomegalovirus exposure and HLA in healthy donors. Only in-frame clones appear in the TCRdb table, and some are missing; sequencing was by immunoSEQ multiplex PCR. The data contain 150,000 or so clones, roughly 10% of them singletons. The sequenced sample consisted of PBMCs. Receptors were obtained from a man in his fifties or sixties in good health and CMV-seronegative. CDR3s include the opening cysteine and the closing phenylalanine or tryptophan. The D gene is left open where the match is weak. Where a row states a size, it is once, few, many or the class of an expanded clone; other rows omit it.

V,size,D,J,CDR3,DNA
TRBV19,few,TRBD1,TRBJ1-1,CASSVGTGEMNTEAFF,TGTGCCAGTAGTGTGGGGACAGGGGAAATGAACACTGAAGCTTTCTTT
TRBV29-1,few,TRBD1,TRBJ1-1,CSVLGQAKNTEAFF,TGCAGCGTGCTGGGACAGGCGAAGAACACTGAAGCTTTCTTT
TRBV19,few,.,TRBJ2-7,CASSINSGTPAYEQYF,TGTGCCAGTAGTATCAATTCCGGGACTCCGGCCTACGAGCAGTACTTC
TRBV28,.,.,TRBJ2-7,CASTSRYEQYF,TGTGCCAGCACCTCTCGCTACGAGCAGTACTTC
TRBV4-1,.,TRBD2,TRBJ2-5,CASSRSPLGTSGRGQTQYF,TGCGCCAGCAGCCGCTCCCCGCTGGGGACTAGCGGGAGGGGACAGACCCAGTACTTC
TRBV7-9,.,.,TRBJ1-1,CASSLEGLNTEAFF,TGTGCCAGCAGCTTAGAGGGGTTGAACACTGAAGCTTTCTTT
TRBV7-2,.,.,TRBJ1-5,CASSLAAGGQPQHF,TGTGCCAGCAGCTTAGCGGCAGGAGGTCAGCCCCAGCATTTT
TRBV30,few,.,TRBJ1-1,CATTTGTNTEAFF,TGTGCCACCACCACAGGAACTAACACTGAAGCTTTCTTT
TRBV30,few,.,TRBJ1-2,CAWNQRGGGYTF,TGTGCCTGGAACCAGCGTGGAGGAGGCTACACCTTC
TRBV18,few,.,TRBJ2-1,CASSDLAFEQFF,TGTGCCAGCTCAGATCTAGCGTTTGAGCAGTTCTTC
TRBV5-1,.,.,TRBJ1-3,CASSLVGRTFSGNTIYF,TGCGCCAGCAGCTTGGTGGGCCGGACTTTCTCTGGGAACACCATATATTTT
TRBV18,few,.,TRBJ1-2,CASSPQEVHTF,TGTGCCAGCTCACCACAGGAGGTGCACACCTTC
TRBV6-6,few,.,TRBJ2-7,CASIPGQPVSAYEQYF,TGTGCCAGCATTCCCGGACAGCCAGTTTCTGCCTACGAGCAGTACTTC
TRBV6-1,.,.,TRBJ1-1,CASREGSLRTEAFF,TGTGCCAGCAGGGAAGGGTCCCTGAGGACTGAAGCTTTCTTT
TRBV12-5,.,.,TRBJ2-1,CASGLGQVQNNEQFF,TGTGCTAGTGGTTTGGGACAGGTACAGAACAATGAGCAGTTCTTC
TRBV19,.,.,TRBJ1-5,CASSTTAGNLGQPQHF,TGTGCCAGCTCTACAACGGCAGGGAACTTGGGTCAGCCCCAGCATTTT
TRBV30,.,TRBD2,TRBJ2-7,CAWSGTRGGEQYF,TGTGCCTGGAGTGGGACTAGAGGAGGCGAGCAGTACTTC
TRBV13,few,.,TRBJ2-3,CASSPPGSDTQYF,TGTGCCAGCAGCCCCCCGGGGTCAGATACGCAGTATTTT
TRBV9,few,TRBD1,TRBJ2-3,CASSVGTGGSDTQYF,TGTGCCAGCAGCGTAGGGACAGGGGGTTCGGATACGCAGTATTTT
TRBV28,.,TRBD1,TRBJ1-1,CASSLRTGYAFF,TGTGCCAGCAGCCTCCGGACAGGGTATGCTTTCTTT
TRBV10-3,.,.,TRBJ2-7,CAIRNSGADVYEQYF,TGTGCCATCAGAAATTCAGGGGCGGACGTCTACGAGCAGTACTTC
TRBV7-3,few,.,TRBJ1-2,CASSSSGGYGYTF,TGTGCCAGCAGCTCAAGCGGGGGCTATGGCTACACCTTC
TRBV27,.,TRBD1,TRBJ2-7,CASSLYGQVSSYEQYF,TGTGCCAGCAGTTTATATGGACAGGTGAGCTCCTACGAGCAGTACTTC
TRBV19,.,TRBD1,TRBJ1-2,CASSTRQGPGYGYTF,TGTGCCAGTAGTACCCGACAGGGGCCGGGCTATGGCTACACCTTC
TRBV5-1,few,TRBD1,TRBJ1-1,CASSLDRGGTEAFF,TGCGCCAGCAGCTTGGACAGGGGCGGGACTGAAGCTTTCTTT
TRBV6-5,.,.,TRBJ2-7,CASSPTSYEQYF,TGTGCCAGCAGCCCGACTAGCTACGAGCAGTACTTC
TRBV27,few,.,TRBJ1-1,CASSLTDWNTEAFF,TGTGCCAGCAGTTTAACCGACTGGAACACTGAAGCTTTCTTT